Given below is one T cell receptor beta chain in context. TCRdb's copy holds only in-frame clones and misses some; the assay was immunoSEQ multiplex PCR. The data contain about 97,000 clones, approximately 96% of them singletons. This entry belongs to a study of technical replicates of blood from several donors. This CDR3 has 12 residues. Germline loops: CDR1 SGHDT, CDR2 YYEEEE. V was shortened by 0 bases and J by 7 bases, with 7 bases between the two germline ends. This chain uses TRBV5-6 with TRBJ1-2; D ambiguous. Sequencing input: T cells isolated from PBMCs. The receptor comes from a human donor in good health. As DNA, the CDR3 is TGTGCCAGCAGCTTGGAAGAGGTTGGCTACACCTTC. This gives the protein CASSLEEVGYTF.